What follows describes a single TCR beta chain. The antigen is not known. The source of the sample is a study of vaccination and CD4 T cells after COVID-19. Study context: There were six male and four female convalescents, and two of them were Hispanic. Investigators stimulated cells with overlapping spike peptides drawn from SARS-CoV-2, HCoV-NL63, HCoV-OC43 and HCoV-229E.

Treatment specified: roughly 11-day PBMC culture with coronavirus spike peptide pools or control peptides (ViraFEST assay). March to December 2020 was the span of positive PCR dates, which predated US Alpha, Beta and Delta variants. Peptide pools at roughly 10 ug/ml and IL-2 at 8 to 10 IU/ml were added to cultures of a few million PBMCs per well. The J segment lost 9 bases and the V segment lost 6 bases, leaving 9 bases of the junction unmatched. The CDR3 is 14 residues long. Oncomine TCR Beta short-read sequencing was applied to DNA from cultured CD4+ T cells. TCRdb redid the calling of the PCR reads with MiXCR, one entry per CDR3 protein. The repertoire consists of approximately 20,000 distinct CDR3 sequences, with about 56% occurring once and the leading ten covering 17%.

The sequence derives from a human donor who had recovered from COVID-19. The specimen was CD4+ T cells from blood, cultured in vitro, collected before SARS-CoV-2 vaccination. The chain recombines TRBV12-3 or TRBV12-4 with TRBJ2-5, with TRBD2 matching over 11 bases. The CDR3 sequence is CASSLAGGARAQYF. In DNA form, the CDR3 reads TGTGCCAGCAGCCTAGCGGGGGGTGCCCGGGCCCAGTACTTC.